A single sample gave rise to the 23 T cell receptor beta chains below, sequenced in a study of breast tumors, draining lymph nodes, adjacent tissues. TCRdb itself ran the multiplex PCR reads through MiXCR, one entry per CDR3 protein. Of 17,000 or so distinct CDR3 sequences listed, 60% to 70% were seen once; the top ten hold about a fifth. Sequenced sample: tumor-adjacent breast tissue. The source of these receptors is a female donor with breast cancer. Some clones in this sample may be carry-over from other donors' samples.

This clonotype was seen ten or more times. This sequence joins TRBV6-5 and TRBJ2-2; D unresolved. V was cut by 3 bases and J by 4 bases, with 6 bases left in between. The germline gives CDR1 MNHEY, CDR2 SVGAGI. This CDR3 has 13 residues. The CDR3 DNA is TGTGCCAGCAGTTATGGCCCCACCGGGGAGCTGTTTTTT. Translation gives CASSYGPTGELFF.

The chain links TRBV10-1 to TRBJ1-1; a possible D gene is TRBD1 (5 bases). Trimming removed 7 bases from V and 5 bases from J, with 14 bases in between. Germline V CDR1 and CDR2: WNHNN, SYGVQD (reference sequence). The CDR3 loop spans 13 amino acids. The CDR3 here is CASKEGIETEAFF. The CDR3 coding sequence is TGCGCCAGCAAGGAGGGGATCGAGACTGAAGCTTTCTTT.

The sample holds many counts of this clonotype. J is TRBJ2-3 and V is TRBV5-1, with 8 bases lining up with TRBD1. This CDR3 contains 15 residues. Germline V gives CDR1 SGHRS, CDR2 YFSETQ. After removal of 4 bases from V and 2 bases from J, the junction contained 6 bases not matched to a gene. CDR3 bases: TGCGCCAGCAGCCCCGGGACAGGCTTCACAGATACGCAGTATTTT. This encodes CASSPGTGFTDTQYF.

This clonotype appeared many times. A read error may explain this, as a much larger clone is one base away. The chain is built from TRBV6-2 or TRBV6-3 and TRBJ1-5; the D is unclear. V lost 5 bases, J lost 4 bases, and 12 bases lay in between. This CDR3 contains 14 residues. The germline CDR1 and CDR2 sequences are MNHEY and SVGEGT. In nucleotides, the CDR3 is TGTGCCAGCAGTCACGGTCTGAGGAATCAGCCCCAGCATTTT. It encodes CASSHGLRNQPQHF.

This chain uses TRBV5-1 with TRBJ2-7; TRBD1 aligns across 7 bases. Germline V gives CDR1 SGHRS, CDR2 YFSETQ. Trimming took 8 bases from V and 2 from J; bases not matched to a gene: 7. This CDR3 has 13 residues. The CDR3 DNA sequence: TGCGCCAGTACGGCAGGGGGTACCTACGAGCAGTACTTC. Protein product: CASTAGGTYEQYF. Full variable domain (rest looked up from reference TRBV5-1 and TRBJ2-7): KAGVTQTPRYLIKTRGQQVTLSCSPISGHRSVSWYQQTPGQGLQFLFEYFSETQRNKGNFPGRFSGRQFSNSRSEMNVSTLELGDSALYLCASTAGGTYEQYFGPGTRLTVT.

The sample holds one count of this clonotype. V and J are TRBV20-1 and TRBJ2-7, with 9 bases lining up with TRBD1. Germline CDR1 and CDR2: DFQATT and SNEGSKA (reference sequence). Trimming took 3 bases from V and 5 from J; bases not matched to a gene: 8. The CDR3 spans 14 residues. Written as DNA, the CDR3 is TGCAGTGCTAGTGCTGGGACAGGGAAACACGAGCAGTACTTC. It encodes CSASAGTGKHEQYF.

This clonotype ranks as medium-sized (0.01 to 0.1%). This chain uses TRBV19 with TRBJ2-1, with TRBD2 as a possible D gene (5 bases). The CDR3 consists of 14 residues. In germline, CDR1 is LNHDA, CDR2 SQIVND (reference sequence). The ends were cut back, 6 bases at V and 10 bases at J, with 19 bases in the middle. Here the CDR3 DNA reads TGTGCCAGTAGCCCGGGGTATGGGAGACTGGAGCAGTTCTTC. Encoded protein: CASSPGYGRLEQFF. Variable domain in full (rest from reference TRBV19 and TRBJ2-1): DGGITQSPKYLFRKEGQNVTLSCEQNLNHDAMYWYRQDPGQGLRLIYYSQIVNDFQKGDIAEGYSVSREKKESFPLTVTSAQKNPTAFYLCASSPGYGRLEQFFGPGTRLTVL.

This clonotype is labeled medium-sized. CDR3 residues: CASSWAGTQYF. The CDR3 DNA follows: TGTGCCAGCAGTTGGGCGGGTACGCAGTATTTT. This chain connects TRBV12-3 or TRBV12-4 to TRBJ2-3, with D perhaps matching TRBD2 (5 bases). The length of the CDR3 is 11 residues. Trimming shortened V by 4 bases and J by 8 bases, and 7 bases separated the two germline ends.

This clonotype was detected many times. This may arise from a read error, as a much more abundant clone is one base away. The chain recombines TRBV20-1 with TRBJ2-1; 7 bases align to TRBD1. The CDR3 is made up of 15 amino acids. Per the germline V gene, CDR1 is DFQATT and CDR2 is SNEGSKA (reference sequence). V lost 0 bases to trimming and J lost 8 bases; unmatched junction nucleotides: 10. The CDR3, as DNA: TGCAGTGCTAGAGATATCGACAGGGAATCAGATGAGCAGTTCTTC. Its translation: CSARDIDRESDEQFF.

This chain joins TRBV9 and TRBJ1-4, with D possibly TRBD1 on 6 matching bases. The germline CDR1 and CDR2 sequences are SGDLS and YYNGEE. V gave up 4 bases and J gave up 8 bases, with 18 bases separating them. This CDR3 contains 15 residues. In DNA form, the CDR3 reads TGTGCCAGCAGCACTGGGGACCCTCAGGGGGAAAAACTGTTTTTT. As protein: CASSTGDPQGEKLFF. Full variable domain (remainder filled in from reference TRBV9 and TRBJ1-4): DSGVTQTPKHLITATGQRVTLRCSPRSGDLSVYWYQQSLDQGLQFLIQYYNGEERAKGNILERFSAQQFPDLHSELNLSSLELGDSALYFCASSTGDPQGEKLFFGSGTQLSVL.

The chain joins TRBV7-3 to TRBJ2-5, with TRBD2 matching over 8 bases. The CDR3 contains 17 residues. Trimming removed 4 bases from V and 9 bases from J; junction bases left unmatched: 19. In germline, CDR1 is SGHTA, CDR2 FQGTGA. Here the CDR3 DNA reads TGTGCCAGCAGCTCAGATACTAAGCGGGGGCGAGGGGAGCCCCAGTACTTC. Translation gives CASSSDTKRGRGEPQYF.

This sequence joins TRBV29-1 and TRBJ2-3, with TRBD2 identical over 12 bases. The CDR3 length is 15 residues. J lost 4 bases, V lost 0 bases, and 2 bases had no gene match. Germline CDR1 is SQVTM and CDR2 is ANQGSEA. CDR3 nucleotides: TGCAGCGTTGAAGAACTAGCGGGAGGACCAGATACGCAGTATTTT. Protein product: CSVEELAGGPDTQYF.

The chain recombines TRBV7-9 with TRBJ1-2; a possible D gene is TRBD1 (5 bases). The CDR3 consists of 18 residues. Germline lookup yields CDR1 SEHNR and CDR2 FQNEAQ (reference sequence). The V gene lost 8 bases and the J gene lost 3 bases, with 28 bases spanning the gap. CDR3 bases: TGTGCCAGCGGTTTAGAAGGGGCACCCGAGGCCCGGTACTATGGCTACACCTTC. It encodes CASGLEGAPEARYYGYTF.

In its sample, this clonotype was seen many times. V usage is TRBV6-2 or TRBV6-3 and J usage is TRBJ1-5; D is uncertain. The germline V gene has CDR1 MNHEY and CDR2 SVGEGT. Trimming removed 6 bases at V and 4 bases at J, with 10 bases between. CDR3 length: 13 residues. The DNA of the CDR3 is TGTGCCAGCAGATCAGACGGAAATCAGCCCCAGCATTTT. Translating gives CASRSDGNQPQHF.

V gene TRBV5-5 combines with J gene TRBJ2-1; maybe TRBD1 (6 bases). There are 12 residues in the CDR3. V was cut by 3 bases and J by 15 bases, with 16 bases left in between. Looked up from germline, CDR1 is SGHKS and CDR2 is YYEKEE (reference sequence). CDR3 DNA: TGTGCCAGCAGCTCTTGGACAGCAGAAACGTTCTTC. Protein product: CASSSWTAETFF. Combining the CDR3 with reference TRBV5-5 and TRBJ2-1 gives the whole variable domain DAGVTQSPTHLIKTRGQQVTLRCSPISGHKSVSWYQQVLGQGPQFIFQYYEKEERGRGNFPDRFSARQFPNYSSELNVNALLLGDSALYLCASSSWTAETFFGPGTRLTVL.

A remark on this clonotype: Just one base apart from a much larger clone, this may be a read error. The chain links TRBV6-1 to TRBJ2-1; 8 nucleotides line up with TRBD1. Germline CDR1 is MNHNS and CDR2 is SASEGT. The J segment lost 4 bases and the V segment lost 5 bases, leaving 10 bases of the junction unmatched. The CDR3 is 16 amino acids. The CDR3: CASSQYGTGIYNEQFF. CDR3 sequence (DNA): TGTGCCAGCAGTCAATATGGGACAGGAATATACAATGAGCAGTTCTTC.

The rearrangement joins TRBV19 to TRBJ2-1; perhaps TRBD2 as D (6 bases). The germline V gene encodes CDR1 LNHDA and CDR2 SQIVND (reference sequence). V lost 5 bases and J 4 bases, leaving 15 bases between the germline ends. The CDR3 contains 15 residues. The CDR3 spells CASSLPTGRYNEQFF. CDR3 DNA sequence: TGTGCCAGTAGTCTCCCGACTGGGAGGTACAATGAGCAGTTCTTC. The variable domain in full, completed from reference TRBV19 and TRBJ2-1, reads DGGITQSPKYLFRKEGQNVTLSCEQNLNHDAMYWYRQDPGQGLRLIYYSQIVNDFQKGDIAEGYSVSREKKESFPLTVTSAQKNPTAFYLCASSLPTGRYNEQFFGPGTRLTVL.

The V call is TRBV7-2, the J call TRBJ2-7; possibly TRBD1 for D (7 bases). V was trimmed by 4 bases and J by 2 bases, leaving 12 bases between them. In germline, CDR1 is SGHTA, CDR2 FQGNSA. The CDR3 length is 14 residues. The CDR3 DNA reads TGTGCCAGCAGCTCGATCAGGGGGGCCTACGAGCAGTACTTC. This translates into CASSSIRGAYEQYF.

By proportion, this clonotype is medium-sized. This chain joins TRBV6-6 and TRBJ2-7, with D uncertain. V was trimmed by 3 bases and J by 5 bases, leaving 20 bases between them. Germline loops: CDR1 MNHNY, CDR2 SVGAGI (reference sequence). There are 16 residues in the CDR3. The DNA for the CDR3 is TGTGCCAGCAGTTATGGTCCCCCGTCTTTAAGGAACGAGCAGTACTTC. This codes for CASSYGPPSLRNEQYF.

The chain couples TRBV19 to TRBJ1-6; tentatively, D is TRBD1 (5 bases). The CDR3 consists of 16 residues. Trimming pared 6 bases from V and 7 bases from J, leaving 19 bases between. Per the germline V gene, CDR1 is LNHDA and CDR2 is SQIVND (reference sequence). CDR3 protein: CASSIQGTSWNSPLHF. The CDR3 DNA reads as TGTGCCAGTAGCATCCAAGGGACCAGCTGGAATTCACCCCTCCACTTT.

This clonotype was picked up many times. The rearrangement joins TRBV19 to TRBJ1-1, with a weak D call TRBD1 (5 bases). Deletions cut 10 bases from V and 8 bases from J, with 17 bases between. Germline lookup yields CDR1 LNHDA and CDR2 SQIVND (reference sequence). The CDR3 sequence is 12 residues long. The CDR3 DNA is TGTGCCACCCGGGGGGACCTCGAGGAAGCTTTCTTT. As protein: CATRGDLEEAFF.

This clonotype came up a few times. The genes are TRBV19 and TRBJ2-3, with 7 bases lining up with TRBD2. Trimming cost V 3 bases and J 2 bases; bases outside gene matches: 5. The CDR3 is 15 amino acids. Looked up from germline, CDR1 is LNHDA and CDR2 is SQIVND (reference sequence). As DNA, the CDR3 is TGTGCCAGTAGTATTCAAGCGGGGACCACAGATACGCAGTATTTT. Protein: CASSIQAGTTDTQYF.

Within the sample, this clonotype is medium-sized (0.01 to 0.1%). The rearrangement uses TRBV19 and TRBJ1-6; 7 nucleotides match TRBD1. Germline lookup yields CDR1 LNHDA and CDR2 SQIVND (reference sequence). V lost 5 bases to trimming and J lost 7 bases; unmatched junction nucleotides: 5. The length of the CDR3 is 14 residues. The CDR3 spells CASSSWDRNSPLHF. CDR3 coding DNA: TGTGCCAGTAGTTCGTGGGACAGAAATTCACCCCTCCACTTT.